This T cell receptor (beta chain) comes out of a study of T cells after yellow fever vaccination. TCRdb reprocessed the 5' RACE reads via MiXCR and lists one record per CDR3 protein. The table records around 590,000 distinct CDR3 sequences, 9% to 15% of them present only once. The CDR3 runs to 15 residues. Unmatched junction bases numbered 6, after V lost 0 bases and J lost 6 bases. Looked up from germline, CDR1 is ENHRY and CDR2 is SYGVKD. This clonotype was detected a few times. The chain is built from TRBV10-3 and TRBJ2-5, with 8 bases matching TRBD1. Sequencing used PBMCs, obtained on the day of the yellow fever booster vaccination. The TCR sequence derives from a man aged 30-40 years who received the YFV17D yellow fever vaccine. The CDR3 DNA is TGTGCCATCAGTGAGTCGACACAGGGGGTTAAGACCCAGTACTTC. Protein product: CAISESTQGVKTQYF.